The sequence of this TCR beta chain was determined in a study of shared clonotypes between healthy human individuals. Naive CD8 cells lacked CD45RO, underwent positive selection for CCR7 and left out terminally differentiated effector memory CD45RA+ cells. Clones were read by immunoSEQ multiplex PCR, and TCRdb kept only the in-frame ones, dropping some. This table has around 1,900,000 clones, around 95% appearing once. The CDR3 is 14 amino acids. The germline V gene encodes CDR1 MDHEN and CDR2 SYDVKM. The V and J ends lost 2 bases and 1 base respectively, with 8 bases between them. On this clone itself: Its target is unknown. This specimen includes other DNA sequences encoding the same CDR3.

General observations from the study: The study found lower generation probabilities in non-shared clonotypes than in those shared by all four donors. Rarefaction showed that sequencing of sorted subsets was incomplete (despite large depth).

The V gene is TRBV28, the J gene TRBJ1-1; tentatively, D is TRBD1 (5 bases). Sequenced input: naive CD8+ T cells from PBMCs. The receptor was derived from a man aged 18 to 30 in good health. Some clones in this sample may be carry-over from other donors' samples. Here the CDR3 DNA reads TGTGCCAGCAGTTTACGGGGGGAGAACACTGAAGCTTTCTTT. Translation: CASSLRGENTEAFF.